The 19 T cell receptor beta chains in this list originate from one sample, sequenced in a study of blood T cell repertoires in COVID-19 (dated by TCRdb to about 2020). Receptor amplification or capture employed the immunoSEQ multiplex PCR assay. In its TCRdb copy, this immuneACCESS table keeps in-frame sequences only and misses some clones. Where compared with another copy, unresolved V genes explain less than half of these, and the others have no known cause. The sample contains around 75,000 clones, 70% to 85% of them found a single time. The ten largest clones capture 13% of the sample. Sequences were obtained from peripheral blood. The receptors were sampled from a man in his fifties with COVID-19, enrolled during active disease.

V is TRBV6-5 and J is TRBJ2-7; no definite D call. V was shortened by 7 bases and J by 6 bases, with 13 bases between the two germline ends. There are 12 residues in the CDR3. Germline-derived CDR1 and CDR2 are MNHEY and SVGAGI. CDR3 nucleotides: TGTGCCAGCAAACCAACCCACGGCGAGCAGTACTTC. This translates into CASKPTHGEQYF.

The chain carries TRBV19 and TRBJ2-7, with TRBD1 matching 8 bases. The CDR3 length is 14 residues. Germline CDR1 reads LNHDA; CDR2 reads SQIVND (reference sequence). V lost 5 bases and J lost 6; bases outside the gene matches: 9. CDR3 protein: CASSLWDGTGEQYF. In nucleotides, the CDR3 is TGTGCCAGTAGTTTGTGGGACGGGACAGGCGAGCAGTACTTC.

This rearrangement joins TRBV5-1 to TRBJ2-7, with TRBD1 matching over 7 bases. There are 17 residues in the CDR3. With 0 bases clipped from V and 2 bases from J, the junction kept 11 bases outside the gene matches. Germline V CDR1 and CDR2: SGHRS, YFSETQ. The CDR3 sequence: CASSLGLGQQTTYEQYF. The CDR3 DNA follows: TGCGCCAGCAGCTTGGGTTTGGGACAGCAAACCACCTACGAGCAGTACTTC.

The V and J genes are TRBV5-1 and TRBJ2-5, with 11 bases aligning to TRBD2. There are 17 residues in the CDR3. V was pared by 6 bases and J by 1 base, with 11 bases of the junction left unmatched. In germline, CDR1 is SGHRS, CDR2 YFSETQ. The chain's CDR3 is CASNRLAGGPFQETQYF. DNA of the CDR3: TGCGCCAGCAACAGGCTAGCGGGGGGACCCTTCCAAGAGACCCAGTACTTC.

The chain combines TRBV18 with TRBJ1-6; D is unresolved. The CDR3 extends over 14 amino acids. Per the germline V gene, CDR1 is KGHSH and CDR2 is LQKENI. Between the trimmed V and J ends, which lost 3 bases and 5 bases, there was a span of 8 bases. This CDR3 reads CASSPWEDNSPLHF. The CDR3 DNA follows: TGTGCCAGCTCACCGTGGGAGGATAATTCACCCCTCCACTTT. The full variable domain, its missing parts supplied by reference TRBV18 and TRBJ1-6, is NAGVMQNPRHLVRRRGQEARLRCSPMKGHSHVYWYRQLPEEGLKFMVYLQKENIIDESGMPKERFSAEFPKEGPSILRIQQVVRGDSAAYFCASSPWEDNSPLHFGNGTRLTVT.

CDR3 amino acids: CASSPPLAGGFGETQYF. For the CDR3, the DNA is TGTGCCAGCTCACCCCCACTAGCGGGGGGTTTCGGAGAGACCCAGTACTTC. The J gene is TRBJ2-5, the V gene TRBV18, with 12 bases fitting TRBD2. V lost 3 bases to trimming and J lost 4 bases; unmatched junction nucleotides: 9. The CDR3 totals 17 residues. Germline lookup yields CDR1 KGHSH and CDR2 LQKENI.

The gene calls are TRBV6-5 and TRBJ2-7; the match to TRBD1 covers 7 bases. Germline-derived CDR1 and CDR2 are MNHEY and SVGAGI. The V and J ends lost 6 bases and 5 bases, in that order; junction bases with no gene match: 13. The length of the CDR3 is 15 residues. CDR3 sequence reads: CASRATETGKNEQYF. DNA of the CDR3: TGTGCCAGCAGAGCCACCGAGACAGGGAAAAACGAGCAGTACTTC.

This chain uses TRBV5-6 with TRBJ2-7; 7 bases are shared with TRBD2. CDR3 length: 15 amino acids. Germline V gene lookup returns CDR1 SGHDT and CDR2 YYEEEE. The junction had 13 bases not matched to a gene; V was cut back by 5 bases and J by 5 bases. CDR3 sequence reads: CASSSPTWGRDEQYF. In DNA form, the CDR3 reads TGTGCCAGCAGTTCTCCGACATGGGGGAGGGACGAGCAGTACTTC.

V and J are TRBV29-1 and TRBJ1-2; D ambiguous. Trimming removed 8 bases from V and 1 base from J, with 11 bases in between. Germline values: CDR1 SQVTM, CDR2 ANQGSEA. The length of the CDR3 is 12 residues. DNA of the CDR3: TGCAGCATGTTAATTCTTAACTATGGCTACACCTTC. Its protein product is CSMLILNYGYTF. The full variable domain, with the rest looked up from reference TRBV29-1 and TRBJ1-2, is SAVISQKPSRDICQRGTSLTIQCQVDSQVTMMFWYRQQPGQSLTLIATANQGSEATYESGFVIDKFPISRPNLTFSTLTVSNMSPEDSSIYLCSMLILNYGYTFGSGTRLTVV.

This chain uses TRBV7-9 with TRBJ2-3; TRBD2 is a possible D gene (5 bases). Germline V CDR1 and CDR2: SEHNR, FQNEAQ (reference sequence). Trimming took off 5 bases at V and 4 bases at J, with 13 bases between the two ends. This CDR3 has 14 residues. CDR3 DNA sequence: TGTGCCAGCAGCGGCGGGTTAGTCTCAGATACGCAGTATTTT. Translating it yields CASSGGLVSDTQYF.

J is TRBJ1-5 and V is TRBV6-5, with D perhaps matching TRBD1 (6 bases). The V gene's germline CDR1 is MNHEY and CDR2 SVGAGI. There are 15 residues in the CDR3. Trimming took 5 bases from V and 0 from J, leaving 11 bases between them. The CDR3 nucleotides read TGTGCCAGCAGTCGGACAGCATATAGCAATCAGCCCCAGCATTTT. Amino acid sequence: CASSRTAYSNQPQHF.

The V and J genes are TRBV4-1 and TRBJ1-1, with 7 bases lining up with TRBD1. J was trimmed by 0 bases and V by 9 bases; bases with no gene match: 13. CDR3 length: 16 residues. Germline V lookup: CDR1 MGHRA, CDR2 YSYEKL. CDR3 coding DNA: TGCGCCAGTCGTAACCCGATGGGGACAGTGAACACTGAAGCTTTCTTT. Translating gives CASRNPMGTVNTEAFF.

The CDR3 here is CASSQEAASTQYF. The CDR3 nucleotides are TGTGCCAGCAGCCAAGAAGCGGCCTCGACCCAGTACTTC. V usage is TRBV4-2 and J usage is TRBJ2-5; a possible D gene is TRBD2 (5 bases). Germline lookup yields CDR1 LGHNA and CDR2 YNFKEQ. Trimming pared 0 bases from V and 7 bases from J, leaving 9 bases between. The CDR3 covers 13 residues.

This chain links TRBV6-1 with TRBJ1-6; 8 bases are a match to TRBD1. V gave up 1 base and J gave up 8 bases; unmatched junction bases: 1. Germline loops: CDR1 MNHNS, CDR2 SASEGT. CDR3 length equals 14 residues. CDR3 coding DNA: TGTGCCAGCAGTGAAGACAGGGGGGATTCACCCCTCCACTTT. Translation gives CASSEDRGDSPLHF.

The chain has TRBV5-1 and TRBJ2-5, with 8 bases matching TRBD2. The CDR3 loop spans 15 amino acids. Germline V lookup: CDR1 SGHRS, CDR2 YFSETQ. The ends lost 8 bases at V and 1 base at J; junction bases unmatched: 10. CDR3 in amino acids: CASVSASGLQETQYF. CDR3 nucleotide sequence: TGCGCCAGTGTCTCGGCTAGCGGGCTCCAAGAGACCCAGTACTTC.

This clone was found once. J is TRBJ2-1 and V is TRBV5-4; D may be TRBD2 (7 bases). Germline V gene sequence: CDR1 SGHNT, CDR2 YYREEE (reference sequence). V shed 3 bases and J shed 7 bases, with 17 bases lying between them. This CDR3 comprises 15 residues. DNA for the CDR3: TGTGCCAGCAGCTCTCGGGGGGCCCCGGGGAATGAGCAGTTCTTC. Translating gives CASSSRGAPGNEQFF.

In DNA form, the CDR3 reads TGTGCCAGCAGCTTAGGACAGGGGGGAAAGACCCAGTACTTC. Its protein is CASSLGQGGKTQYF. The chain is built from TRBV11-2 and TRBJ2-5; 9 bases fit TRBD1. Germline assignment: CDR1 SGHAT and CDR2 FQNNGV. The CDR3 totals 14 residues. With 1 base clipped from V and 6 bases from J, the junction kept 3 bases outside the gene matches.

V usage is TRBV7-3 and J usage is TRBJ2-3; 7 nucleotides line up with TRBD1. With V trimmed by 4 bases and J by 1 base, 5 bases remained unmatched. Germline-derived CDR1 and CDR2 are SGHTA and FQGTGA. There are 15 residues in the CDR3. CDR3 coding DNA: TGTGCCAGCAGCTCCTCGGACAGGCGCACAGATACGCAGTATTTT. Protein: CASSSSDRRTDTQYF.

V usage is TRBV13 and J usage is TRBJ2-1, with D possibly being TRBD2 (6 bases). CDR3 size: 11 residues. Looked up from germline, CDR1 is PRHDT and CDR2 is FYEKMQ (reference sequence). Trimming left V 5 bases short and J 10 bases short, with 9 bases between. CDR3 nucleotide sequence: TGTGCCAGCAGCCGGGGGTGGGAGCAGTTCTTC. The encoded protein is CASSRGWEQFF.